These 27 T cell receptor beta chains were all obtained from the same sample, sequenced in a study of OX40 agonist ivuxolimab in advanced cancers. Receptors were amplified or captured by the immunoSEQ multiplex PCR assay. TCRdb stores this immuneACCESS table with in-frame sequences only. Part of the clones is absent; in the studies checked, under half of the shortfall reflects unresolved V genes, and no reason is known for the rest. The sample table contains 100,000 or so clones; only one count was recorded for over 75% of them. The ten largest clones take up about 0.31% of the sample. The sequencing used CD4+ or CD8+ T cells sorted from blood, collected in a trial of the OX40 agonist ivuxolimab. The origin of the receptors is an adult with an advanced solid tumor such as melanoma, head and neck, liver or kidney cancer.

This chain connects TRBV6-6 to TRBJ2-3; no firm D call. V was cut by 2 bases and J by 7 bases, with 13 bases left in between. Germline CDR1 and CDR2: MNHNY and SVGAGI (reference sequence). The CDR3 spans 14 residues. The CDR3, as DNA: TGTGCCAGCAGTTACGGGTCGTCAGTATATACGCAGTATTTT. Translation: CASSYGSSVYTQYF.

V and J are TRBV13 and TRBJ2-2; D is unresolved. This CDR3 has 14 residues. The ends were cut back, 3 bases at V and 7 bases at J, with 12 bases in the middle. Germline assignment: CDR1 PRHDT and CDR2 FYEKMQ (reference sequence). The CDR3 is CASSFRRTSGELFF. The CDR3 nucleotides read TGTGCCAGCAGCTTTCGACGGACCAGCGGGGAGCTGTTTTTT.

The chain employs TRBV10-3 and TRBJ2-1; no clear D. CDR3 size: 15 residues. The V and J ends lost 3 bases and 7 bases respectively, with 16 bases between them. CDR1 is ENHRY and CDR2 is SYGVKD in the germline V gene. The CDR3 nucleotides are TGTGCCATCAGTGAATGGGGTGTGGCTTCGAATGAGCAGTTCTTC. Translation gives CAISEWGVASNEQFF.

For the CDR3, the DNA is TGTGCCAGCAGTGCGGACCCCAATGGGGCTTTCTTT. It codes for CASSADPNGAFF. This chain connects TRBV2 to TRBJ1-1; D is undetermined. V was clipped by 4 bases and J by 11 bases, with 14 bases between them. Germline V lookup: CDR1 SNHLY, CDR2 FYNNEI. This CDR3 comprises 12 residues.

This clone has just a few counts. V gene TRBV7-9 combines with J gene TRBJ1-2; the D gene is possibly TRBD1 (6 bases). The CDR3 extends over 13 amino acids. V lost 2 bases, J lost 6 bases, and 10 bases lay in between. Per the germline V gene, CDR1 is SEHNR and CDR2 is FQNEAQ (reference sequence). CDR3 bases: TGTGCCAGCAGCTTACAGGGGACGGATGGCTACACCTTC. This translates into CASSLQGTDGYTF.

In the case of this clone: One end of the junction does not line up with germline, which may come from a read error. This sequence joins TRBV16 and TRBJ2-7, with TRBD2 matching 7 bases. Germline-derived CDR1 and CDR2 are KGHSY and FQNENV. The CDR3 extends over 14 amino acids. The CDR3 DNA follows: TGTGCCAGCAGCCAATCTGCGGCACTAGCGCTCAAGGTTTTC. It codes for CASSQSAALALKVF.

The rearrangement links TRBV10-3 to TRBJ2-5; D is unresolved. This CDR3 has 14 amino acids. The germline gives CDR1 ENHRY, CDR2 SYGVKD. Trimming removed 0 bases from V and 3 bases from J, with 8 bases in between. CDR3 residues: CAISESGREETQYF. CDR3 nucleotides: TGTGCCATCAGTGAGTCGGGAAGGGAAGAGACCCAGTACTTC.

This clone was observed once. V is TRBV11-2 and J is TRBJ2-2; 8 bases align to TRBD2. The CDR3 sequence is 14 residues long. V trimming: 8 bases; J trimming: 3 bases; junction bases outside the gene matches: 5. Per germline, CDR1 SGHAT and CDR2 FQNNGV. In nucleotides, the CDR3 is TGTGCCAGCCGGACACTAGCGGACACCGGGGAGCTGTTTTTT. Amino acids: CASRTLADTGELFF.

The chain employs TRBV6-1 and TRBJ2-5, with 12 bases matching TRBD2. The CDR3 loop spans 15 amino acids. The junction had 8 bases not matched to a gene; V was cut back by 8 bases and J by 4 bases. Germline CDR1 reads MNHNS; CDR2 reads SASEGT. The CDR3 sequence is CASYPSGRVLETQYF. CDR3 nucleotides: TGTGCCAGCTACCCTAGCGGGAGGGTTCTAGAGACCCAGTACTTC.

The CDR3 protein is CASSPGQGARGETQYF. In DNA form, the CDR3 reads TGTGCCAGTAGCCCTGGACAGGGGGCGCGTGGGGAGACCCAGTACTTC. This rearrangement joins TRBV19 to TRBJ2-5, with TRBD1 matching 11 bases. The J segment lost 5 bases and the V segment lost 6 bases, leaving 11 bases of the junction unmatched. Germline CDR1 and CDR2: LNHDA and SQIVND (reference sequence). The length of the CDR3 is 16 residues.

The chain links TRBV19 to TRBJ2-2; no clear D. Germline values: CDR1 LNHDA, CDR2 SQIVND (reference sequence). Trimming pared 10 bases from V and 2 bases from J, leaving 11 bases between. CDR3 length equals 13 residues. In DNA, the CDR3 is TGTGCCATCGGAAGCCTTAACACCGGGGAGCTGTTTTTT. Encoded protein: CAIGSLNTGELFF.

V usage is TRBV19 and J usage is TRBJ2-2; D perhaps matches TRBD2 (6 bases). Germline V gene data show CDR1 as LNHDA and CDR2 as SQIVND (reference sequence). The CDR3 extends over 14 amino acids. V lost 5 bases, J lost 2 bases, and 9 bases lay in between. The CDR3 sequence: CASSLARNTGELFF. The CDR3 nucleotides read TGTGCCAGTAGTCTAGCGCGAAACACCGGGGAGCTGTTTTTT.

The chain carries TRBV4-2 and TRBJ2-1; perhaps TRBD1 as D (6 bases). V lost 1 base, J lost 8 bases, and 12 bases lay in between. Looked up from germline, CDR1 is LGHNA and CDR2 is YNFKEQ. This CDR3 region has 14 residues. The CDR3 DNA sequence: TGTGCCAGCAGCCAAGCGGGCAGGGGATATGAGCAGTTCTTC. Translation gives CASSQAGRGYEQFF.

The rearrangement links TRBV4-1 to TRBJ2-6; D might be TRBD1 (6 bases). Germline V gene data show CDR1 as MGHRA and CDR2 as YSYEKL. The CDR3 is made up of 17 amino acids. Trimming shortened V by 0 bases and J by 2 bases, and 11 bases separated the two germline ends. The CDR3: CASSQDGRGPGANVLTF. The DNA of the CDR3 is TGCGCCAGCAGCCAAGATGGCAGGGGCCCTGGGGCCAACGTCCTGACTTTC.

This CDR3 reads CAWSGAGTFYNEQFF. The DNA of the CDR3 is TGTGCCTGGAGTGGAGCCGGGACGTTCTACAATGAGCAGTTCTTC. The chain joins TRBV30 to TRBJ2-1; D may be TRBD1 or TRBD2 (5 bases each). V dropped 1 base and J dropped 3 bases, with 13 bases sitting between them. CDR3 length: 15 amino acids. The germline CDR1 and CDR2 sequences are GTSNPN and SVGIG (reference sequence).

The V call is TRBV11-3, the J call TRBJ2-1; D possibly corresponds to TRBD2 (5 bases). The germline gives CDR1 SGHNT, CDR2 YENEEA. The CDR3 has 14 amino acids. Trimming cost V 5 bases and J 6 bases, with 14 bases left between them. The CDR3 reads CASSNRWAGNEQFF. The DNA for the CDR3 is TGTGCCAGCAGCAACCGATGGGCGGGCAATGAGCAGTTCTTC.

This sequence joins TRBV5-1 and TRBJ1-2, with 9 bases fitting TRBD1. The CDR3 contains 17 residues. Germline V gene data show CDR1 as SGHRS and CDR2 as YFSETQ. V trimming: 1 base; J trimming: 2 bases; junction bases outside the gene matches: 9. CDR3 sequence reads: CASSLRTGALKNYGYTF. CDR3 nucleotide sequence: TGCGCCAGCAGCTTGCGGACAGGGGCCCTAAAGAACTATGGCTACACCTTC. The entire variable domain, with the rest obtained from reference TRBV5-1 and TRBJ1-2, is as follows: KAGVTQTPRYLIKTRGQQVTLSCSPISGHRSVSWYQQTPGQGLQFLFEYFSETQRNKGNFPGRFSGRQFSNSRSEMNVSTLELGDSALYLCASSLRTGALKNYGYTFGSGTRLTVV.

The chain employs TRBV23-1 and TRBJ1-1; perhaps TRBD1 as D (5 bases). TRBV23-1 is an open reading frame whose function is uncertain. The CDR3 spans 15 residues. The V gene lost 4 bases and the J gene lost 3 bases, with 15 bases spanning the gap. For the CDR3, the DNA is TGCGCCAGCAGTCGTCACAGGTCCGTGGACACTGAAGCTTTCTTT. Translation: CASSRHRSVDTEAFF.

This clone has just a few counts. The V gene is TRBV2, the J gene TRBJ1-1, with a tentative D call TRBD1 (5 bases). CDR3 length: 14 residues. The germline V gene has CDR1 SNHLY and CDR2 FYNNEI. Trimming took off 8 bases at V and 6 bases at J, with 19 bases between the two ends. In DNA form, the CDR3 reads TGTGCCAGCCGTTCTTTGGGGGGAGGCGCTGAAGCTTTCTTT. It is translated as CASRSLGGGAEAFF.

This clone showed up just a few times. The DNA for the CDR3 is TGTGCCAGCTCCCGCGGGGGGACCGAAAAACTGTTTTTT. This encodes CASSRGGTEKLFF. The chain couples TRBV19 to TRBJ1-4; possibly TRBD1 for D (5 bases). The CDR3 loop spans 13 amino acids. CDR1 and CDR2 from the germline V gene are LNHDA and SQIVND (reference sequence). V was cut by 9 bases and J by 8 bases, with 16 bases left in between.

V usage is TRBV7-6 and J usage is TRBJ1-1, with 9 positions matching TRBD1. Germline assignment: CDR1 SGHVS and CDR2 FNYEAQ. Losses at the gene ends were 0 bases for V and 1 base for J; bases not matched to a gene: 6. This CDR3 is 17 amino acids long. CDR3 DNA sequence: TGTGCCAGCAGCTTAGCGCTGGGACAGGGTTCGAACACTGAAGCTTTCTTT. Protein sequence: CASSLALGQGSNTEAFF.

This chain uses TRBV11-2 with TRBJ2-5, with 14 bases matching TRBD2. The length of the CDR3 is 16 residues. Per the germline V gene, CDR1 is SGHAT and CDR2 is FQNNGV. V shed 5 bases, J shed 4 bases, and the junction held 6 bases outside the gene matches. This CDR3 is CASSTRGLAGGETQYF. For the CDR3, the DNA is TGTGCCAGCAGCACCCGCGGACTAGCGGGAGGAGAGACCCAGTACTTC.

CDR3 sequence: CSARRLADQFF. CDR3 sequence (DNA): TGCAGTGCTAGAAGGCTAGCGGACCAGTTCTTC. The chain is built from TRBV20-1 and TRBJ2-1, with 7 nucleotides matching TRBD2. V gave up 2 bases and J gave up 13 bases; unmatched junction bases: 5. The CDR3 contains 11 residues. Per the germline V gene, CDR1 is DFQATT and CDR2 is SNEGSKA (reference sequence).

This chain joins TRBV11-1 and TRBJ2-7, with 8 positions matching TRBD1. The CDR3 spans 15 residues. The germline gives CDR1 SGHAT, CDR2 FQDESV (reference sequence). V gave up 5 bases and J gave up 0 bases; unmatched junction bases: 6. CDR3 region: CASSQDRASSYEQYF. The CDR3 coding sequence is TGTGCCAGCAGCCAGGACAGGGCAAGCTCCTACGAGCAGTACTTC.

V is TRBV2 and J is TRBJ2-6; no reliable D call. The CDR3 runs to 16 residues. Per germline, CDR1 SNHLY and CDR2 FYNNEI. Trimming removed 7 bases at V and 0 bases at J, with 13 bases between. The CDR3 bases are TGTGCCAGCAAGTCGGGTATCAACTCTGGGGCCAACGTCCTGACTTTC. This encodes CASKSGINSGANVLTF.

The rearrangement joins TRBV7-9 to TRBJ2-3, with D uncertain. Germline V gene lookup returns CDR1 SEHNR and CDR2 FQNEAQ (reference sequence). Trimming took 4 bases from V and 4 from J, leaving 12 bases between them. The CDR3 has 14 amino acids. The CDR3 loop reads CASSSPVSADTQYF. Written as DNA, the CDR3 is TGTGCCAGCAGCTCTCCAGTGTCGGCAGATACGCAGTATTTT.

This chain joins TRBV6-1 and TRBJ2-5, with 10 bases fitting TRBD1. Germline values: CDR1 MNHNS, CDR2 SASEGT. V lost 4 bases to trimming and J lost 5 bases; unmatched junction nucleotides: 10. This CDR3 contains 16 residues. The CDR3 loop reads CASSATGTGVVETQYF. The CDR3 nucleotides read TGTGCCAGCAGTGCCACCGGGACAGGGGTGGTGGAGACCCAGTACTTC.